This entry lists 6 T cell receptor beta chains sequenced from one sample in a study of T cell repertoires in ileal Crohn's disease (dated by TCRdb to about 2019). The time point label corresponds to: proximal margin of the surgical specimen (macroscopically non-inflamed). Library method: the immunoSEQ multiplex PCR assay. TCRdb mirrors the immuneACCESS table, restricted to in-frame sequences. Some clones are absent from its copies; in checked studies, under half trace to an unresolved V gene, and the reason for the others is unknown. For this sample the table gives several thousand clones, of which around 80% were detected only once. The ten most abundant clones make up under 35% of the sample. Sequenced: ileal tissue. Receptors originate from an adult with Crohn's disease.

J is TRBJ2-3 and V is TRBV10-3; TRBD2 agrees at 13 bases. The CDR3 sequence is 16 residues long. Germline values: CDR1 ENHRY, CDR2 SYGVKD. V shed 2 bases and J 4 bases; nucleotides not matched to a gene: 3. The CDR3 coding sequence is TGTGCCATCAGTGAGCGAGGACTAGCGGGAGCAGATACGCAGTATTTT. Translation: CAISERGLAGADTQYF.

This rearrangement joins TRBV2 to TRBJ1-1, with TRBD1 identical over 7 bases. V lost 7 bases and J lost 7; bases outside the gene matches: 9. The CDR3 extends over 13 amino acids. The germline V gene encodes CDR1 SNHLY and CDR2 FYNNEI. In DNA form, the CDR3 reads TGTGCCAGCACCCGACAGGGTGGTCTTGAAGCTTTCTTT. It is translated as CASTRQGGLEAFF.

The V call is TRBV29-1, the J call TRBJ1-2; TRBD1 agrees at 8 bases. V shed 1 base and J 7 bases; nucleotides not matched to a gene: 2. CDR1 and CDR2 from the germline V gene are SQVTM and ANQGSEA. CDR3 length: 12 residues. The CDR3 region is CSVEGQGTGYTF. The CDR3 DNA sequence: TGCAGCGTTGAAGGACAGGGGACTGGCTACACCTTC.

The chain carries TRBV6-5 and TRBJ1-2; TRBD1 is a possible D gene (6 bases). V lost 3 bases and J 7 bases, leaving 12 bases between the germline ends. Germline-derived CDR1 and CDR2 are MNHEY and SVGAGI. The CDR3 runs 13 residues. CDR3 residues: CASSYYQGTGYTF. The CDR3, as DNA: TGTGCCAGCAGTTATTACCAGGGGACTGGCTACACCTTC.

Only a few counts were recorded for this clone. This chain joins TRBV19 and TRBJ1-1, with a possible D match to TRBD1 (5 bases). The CDR3 has 12 amino acids. CDR1 and CDR2 (germline): LNHDA, SQIVND (reference sequence). Trimming shortened V by 0 bases and J by 12 bases, and 11 bases separated the two germline ends. The CDR3 sequence is CASSIEGRSTFF. Here the CDR3 DNA reads TGTGCCAGTAGTATAGAGGGGCGGTCGACTTTCTTT.

The chain has TRBV5-1 and TRBJ1-1; D is uncertain. The CDR3 has 12 amino acids. Germline CDR1 SGHRS, CDR2 YFSETQ. Between the trimmed V and J ends, which lost 6 bases and 1 base, there was a span of 7 bases. The CDR3 DNA follows: TGCGCCAGCAAGCGGGGGAACACTGAAGCTTTCTTT. This encodes CASKRGNTEAFF.